Listed below are T cell receptor beta chains from one sample, sequenced in a study of T cells after yellow fever vaccination. TCRdb analysed the 5' RACE reads with MiXCR anew, one entry per CDR3 protein. The sample holds more than 350,000 distinct CDR3 sequences, more than 9% seen once. The sample in question was PBMCs, obtained on the day of the first yellow fever vaccination. These receptors all stem from a man aged 18 to 30 who received the YFV17D yellow fever vaccine. Each CDR3 is given with its conserved first and last residue. D genes are given only for firm matches. Size values are once, few and many counts, or a class for expanded clones, and some rows have none.

v_gene	j_gene	abundance	d_gene	CDR3nt	CDR3aa
TRBV19	TRBJ1-5	NA	NA	TGTGGCCGGGATCAGCCCCAGCATTTT	CGRDQPQHF
TRBV10-3	TRBJ1-1	NA	NA	TGTGCCATTAGAGGGGACGTGAACACTGAAGCTTTCTTT	CAIRGDVNTEAFF
TRBV5-4	TRBJ2-3	NA	TRBD2	TGTGCCAGCAGCTTCGGGGGGGCGCGCGCAGATACGCAGTATTTT	CASSFGGARADTQYF
TRBV6-2/TRBV6-3	TRBJ1-5	NA	NA	TGTGCCAGCAGTGTGGGTGGTAGCCAGCCCCAGCATTTT	CASSVGGSQPQHF
TRBV20-1	TRBJ1-5	few	NA	TGCAGTGCTAGAACCCTGATACATCAGCCCCAGCATTTT	CSARTLIHQPQHF
TRBV7-9	TRBJ1-2	NA	NA	TGTGCCAGCAGCGCGACCCCGGCAGGGTACTATGGCTACACCTTC	CASSATPAGYYGYTF
TRBV6-5	TRBJ2-3	NA	TRBD1	TGTGCCAGCAGGGGACAGGCAGATACGCAGTATTTT	CASRGQADTQYF
TRBV28	TRBJ2-1	few	TRBD1	TGTGCCAGCAGTGGACAGACAGGGGGTTTTTACAATGAGCAGTTCTTC	CASSGQTGGFYNEQFF
TRBV7-2	TRBJ1-3	few	TRBD1	TGTGCCAGCAGCTTACCCCCGACAGGGTTAGTTGGAAACACCATATATTTT	CASSLPPTGLVGNTIYF
TRBV4-3	TRBJ1-1	NA	TRBD1	TGCGCCAGCAGTCTACGGACAGGAGTCATGAACACTGAAGCTTTCTTT	CASSLRTGVMNTEAFF
TRBV4-1	TRBJ2-7	NA	TRBD1	TGCGCCAGCAGACAAAACAGGGGCTCGACCTACGAGCAGTACTTC	CASRQNRGSTYEQYF
TRBV15	TRBJ2-2	few	NA	TGTGCCACGACCGACACCGGGGAGCTGTTTTTT	CATTDTGELFF
TRBV4-3	TRBJ2-6	few	TRBD2	TGCGCCAGCAGCCAAGATCTTTTCGTGCGGGGGGCTGGGGCCAACGTCCTGACTTTC	CASSQDLFVRGAGANVLTF
TRBV12-3/TRBV12-4	TRBJ2-2	NA	NA	TGTGCCAGCAGTTTACTGGGGGCCGGAACCGGGGAGCTGTTTTTT	CASSLLGAGTGELFF
TRBV4-2	TRBJ1-6	NA	NA	TGTGCCAGCAGCCAAGATCACAGGGATAATTCACCCCTCCACTTT	CASSQDHRDNSPLHF
TRBV5-1	TRBJ2-3	few	TRBD1	TGCGCCAGCATCGGGTCGGGACAGGGGCAAGATACGCAGTATTTT	CASIGSGQGQDTQYF
TRBV6-4	TRBJ1-2	few	NA	TGTGCCAGCAGTGACGACCCTTTCAACTATGGCTACACCTTC	CASSDDPFNYGYTF
TRBV15	TRBJ2-5	few	NA	TGTGCCACCAGCAGAGATTCTCCGGCGGGGACTCAAGAGACCCAGTACTTC	CATSRDSPAGTQETQYF
TRBV4-3	TRBJ2-6	few	NA	TGCGCCAGCAGCCAAGCTTCCGGGGTCTCTGGGGCCAACGTCCTGACTTTC	CASSQASGVSGANVLTF
TRBV28	TRBJ1-5	few	NA	TGTGCCAGCAGTCTCCGACGAATATCTTGGACGGCTTTCGGTCAGCCCCAGCATTTT	CASSLRRISWTAFGQPQHF
TRBV5-1	TRBJ2-2	few	TRBD1	TGCGCCAGCACTTCGACAGGGCCCACCGGGGAGCTGTTTTTT	CASTSTGPTGELFF
TRBV12-3/TRBV12-4	TRBJ1-1	many	TRBD1	TGTGCCAGCAGTCCCGGGACAGGGTACACTGAAGCTTTCTTT	CASSPGTGYTEAFF
TRBV11-2	TRBJ2-5	NA	NA	TGTGCCAGCAGCCCTGTCTCGTACCAAGAGACCCAGTACTTC	CASSPVSYQETQYF
TRBV5-1	TRBJ2-1	many	NA	TGCGCCAGCAGCTTGGCTGAGCGTACCGCAGGGACCTACAATGAGCAGTTCTTC	CASSLAERTAGTYNEQFF
TRBV29-1	TRBJ2-7	few	NA	TGCAGCGTTGTTCCCGGTAACCACCCAGATTACGAGCAGTACTTC	CSVVPGNHPDYEQYF
TRBV5-4	TRBJ2-3	many	NA	TGTGCCAGCAGCTTGGATCTACCAGGGAGCACAGATACGCAGTATTTT	CASSLDLPGSTDTQYF
TRBV11-3	TRBJ2-3	many	TRBD2	TGTGCCAGCAGTACTAGCGCAGATACGCAGTATTTT	CASSTSADTQYF
TRBV9	TRBJ2-7	NA	TRBD1	TGTGCCAGCCGGACCAGGGGGCCGACCTACGAGCAGTACTTC	CASRTRGPTYEQYF
TRBV6-1	TRBJ1-5	few	NA	TGTGCCAGCAGCAACGACGGTAATAGCAATCAGCCCCAGCATTTT	CASSNDGNSNQPQHF
TRBV27	TRBJ1-2	NA	TRBD1	TGTGCCAGCAGTAGGGGGACAGGGGGCGGCTATGGCTACACCTTC	CASSRGTGGGYGYTF
TRBV7-2	TRBJ2-5	many	TRBD1	TGTGCCAGCAGCTTAGGGGACAGGGAAAAAGAGACCCAGTACTTC	CASSLGDREKETQYF
TRBV6-5	TRBJ2-1	NA	TRBD1	TGTGCCAGCAGTTACGGACAGGGAACTAACAATGAGCAGTTCTTC	CASSYGQGTNNEQFF
TRBV28	TRBJ1-4	few	NA	TGTGCCAGCAGTAACGGAGGGCTGCGGGATGAAAAACTGTTTTTT	CASSNGGLRDEKLFF
TRBV7-8	TRBJ1-3	few	NA	TGTGCCAGCAGCCGCCGGGCCCCCTCTGGAAACACCATATATTTT	CASSRRAPSGNTIYF
TRBV5-6	TRBJ2-1	few	TRBD1	TGTGCCAGCAGCTTGGACAGGGGCTTTATAGGTGAGCAGTTCTTC	CASSLDRGFIGEQFF
TRBV7-8	TRBJ1-1	NA	TRBD1	TGTGCCAGCAGCTTAATGGGACAGGGGTGGTTAGGGACCGATGAAGCTTTCTTT	CASSLMGQGWLGTDEAFF
TRBV7-3	TRBJ1-1	few	NA	TGTGCCAGCAGCCCGGCCGGGACACCTAACACTGAAGCTTTCTTT	CASSPAGTPNTEAFF
TRBV20-1	TRBJ2-7	NA	TRBD2	TGCAGTGCTTCTAGCGGCCCCAGCTCCTACGAGCAGTACTTC	CSASSGPSSYEQYF
TRBV6-1	TRBJ2-3	NA	NA	TGTGCCAGCAGTCCAAAACCCACAGATACGCAGTATTTT	CASSPKPTDTQYF
TRBV5-1	TRBJ1-2	few	NA	TGCGCCAGCAGCTGGGGGGCTCCGGAAGGCTACACCTTC	CASSWGAPEGYTF
TRBV5-6	TRBJ1-5	NA	NA	TGTGCCAGCAGCTTAAATGGGCAGCCCCAGCATTTT	CASSLNGQPQHF
TRBV5-6	TRBJ2-2	NA	NA	TGTGCCAGCAGAAGGCAGGGTTCCGGGGAGCTGTTTTTT	CASRRQGSGELFF
TRBV7-2	TRBJ2-5	NA	TRBD2	TGTGCCAGCAGCCCAAGAGGGACTAGCGTCGGAAAGACCCAGTACTTC	CASSPRGTSVGKTQYF
TRBV4-1	TRBJ1-1	NA	NA	TGCGCCAGCAGCCGGGAAAGACGGACCAACACTGAAGCTTTCTTT	CASSRERRTNTEAFF
TRBV4-1	TRBJ2-1	few	TRBD2	TGCGCCAGCAGCTCCGGAGGGCGGGGGGCTTACAATGAGCAGTTCTTC	CASSSGGRGAYNEQFF
TRBV5-5	TRBJ2-7	many	NA	TGTGCCAGCAGCTTGGAACATCGCTCCTACGAGCAGTACTTC	CASSLEHRSYEQYF
TRBV28	TRBJ2-3	many	NA	TGTGCCAGCAGTGATTGGGACTCATCTAGCACAGATACGCAGTATTTT	CASSDWDSSSTDTQYF
TRBV7-9	TRBJ1-1	NA	TRBD1	TGTGCCAGCAGCTCTCGGGACAGGGAGAACACTGAAGCTTTCTTT	CASSSRDRENTEAFF
TRBV4-2	TRBJ2-5	NA	NA	TGTGCCAGCAGCCAAGGGGGGTCGGTCCAAGAGACCCAGTACTTC	CASSQGGSVQETQYF
TRBV6-4	TRBJ1-2	NA	TRBD1	TGTGCCAGCAGTGACACCACATACAGGGGAGGCTACACCTTC	CASSDTTYRGGYTF
TRBV7-8	TRBJ1-1	NA	TRBD1	TGTGCCAGCAGCTCTCTTCCGGGGACAGGGGCCCCCACTGAAGCTTTCTTT	CASSSLPGTGAPTEAFF